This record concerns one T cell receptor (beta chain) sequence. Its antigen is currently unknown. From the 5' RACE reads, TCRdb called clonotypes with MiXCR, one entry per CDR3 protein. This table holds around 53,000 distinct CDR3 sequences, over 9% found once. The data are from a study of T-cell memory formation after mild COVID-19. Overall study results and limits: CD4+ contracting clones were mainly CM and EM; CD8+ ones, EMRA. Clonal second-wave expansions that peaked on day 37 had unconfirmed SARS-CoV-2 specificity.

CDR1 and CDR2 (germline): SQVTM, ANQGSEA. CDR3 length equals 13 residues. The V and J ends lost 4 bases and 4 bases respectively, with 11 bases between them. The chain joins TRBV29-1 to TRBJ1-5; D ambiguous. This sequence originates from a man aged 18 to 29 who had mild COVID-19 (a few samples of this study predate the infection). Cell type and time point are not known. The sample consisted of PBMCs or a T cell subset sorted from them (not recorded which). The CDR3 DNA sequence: TGCAGCGTTGCGGTAGAGATAAATCAGCCCCAGCATTTT. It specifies CSVAVEINQPQHF.